These 10 T cell receptor beta chains originate from one sample sequenced in a study of T cells in Graves' hyperthyroidism and ophthalmopathy. Amplified TCR beta CDR3 regions came from RNA transcripts. In the first-round RT-PCR of the TCR CDR3, the HTBI primer set was used. TCRdb re-called the multiplex PCR reads through MiXCR, storing one row per CDR3 protein. The top ten hold around 15% of the sample, which has around 690,000 distinct CDR3 sequences, 17% seen once. The sequenced sample consisted of blood. The receptors shown here come from a man in his fifties with Graves' hyperthyroidism.

This clonotype was found many times. The chain employs TRBV28 and TRBJ1-1, with 7 bases identical to TRBD1. The CDR3 runs 14 residues. The V segment lost 4 bases and the J segment 4 bases; nucleotides outside the gene matches: 6. Germline CDR1 MDHEN, CDR2 SYDVKM. The CDR3 reads CASSSQGVRTEAFF. The CDR3 nucleotides are TGTGCCAGCAGTTCCCAGGGGGTGCGCACTGAAGCTTTCTTT.

A few counts support this clonotype. The J gene is TRBJ2-2, the V gene TRBV20-1; 9 bases agree with TRBD2. Germline lookup yields CDR1 DFQATT and CDR2 SNEGSKA (reference sequence). V lost 0 bases and J lost 2; bases outside the gene matches: 4. The CDR3 has 16 amino acids. The DNA of the CDR3 is TGCAGTGCTAGAGATCCTAGCGGGGTTAACACCGGGGAGCTGTTTTTT. It encodes CSARDPSGVNTGELFF.

There are many counts of this clonotype. CDR3 nucleotide sequence: TGTGCCAGCAGTTCCCAGGGACAGTTCAACACTGAAGCTTTCTTT. Amino acids: CASSSQGQFNTEAFF. The chain recombines TRBV27 with TRBJ1-1; 7 bases map to TRBD1. V shed 4 bases, J shed 2 bases, and the junction held 7 bases outside the gene matches. The CDR3 covers 15 residues. Germline CDR1 MNHEY, CDR2 SMNVEV (reference sequence).

The sample holds many counts of this clonotype. The chain employs TRBV28 and TRBJ2-1, with 10 bases that match TRBD2. Germline V gene data show CDR1 as MDHEN and CDR2 as SYDVKM. CDR3 size: 16 residues. The V and J ends lost 5 bases and 1 base, in that order; junction bases with no gene match: 5. The CDR3 DNA is TGTGCCAGCAGTCTCCAAGCGGGAGGGTCCTACAATGAGCAGTTCTTC. It yields the protein CASSLQAGGSYNEQFF.

The V and J genes are TRBV18 and TRBJ1-2; 7 positions match TRBD1. The CDR3 loop spans 14 amino acids. Germline V CDR1 and CDR2: KGHSH, LQKENI. Germline trimming cut 4 bases from V and 8 bases from J; bases unmatched to any gene: 10. The CDR3 region is CASSRTGQAGGYTF. CDR3 bases: TGTGCCAGCTCACGGACCGGACAGGCAGGGGGCTACACCTTC.

This clonotype was counted between two and nine times. The V gene is TRBV29-1, the J gene TRBJ2-7; D perhaps matches TRBD2 (6 bases). Germline loops: CDR1 SQVTM, CDR2 ANQGSEA. The V end was cut by 0 bases, the J end by 7 bases, with 13 bases between. This CDR3 is built from 13 residues. CDR3 loop: CSVEDRRVGEQYF. For the CDR3, the DNA is TGCAGCGTTGAAGATAGGAGGGTGGGGGAGCAGTACTTC.

This clonotype came up many times. The rearrangement links TRBV10-3 to TRBJ2-1; D is uncertain. V was cut by 0 bases and J by 1 base, with 7 bases left in between. The CDR3 contains 15 residues. Germline-derived CDR1 and CDR2 are ENHRY and SYGVKD. The CDR3 sequence: CAISESGGSYNEQFF. The CDR3 DNA is TGTGCCATCAGTGAGTCCGGCGGTTCCTACAATGAGCAGTTCTTC.

This clonotype was counted many times. The J gene is TRBJ2-5, the V gene TRBV7-8; 10 nucleotides line up with TRBD1. Germline assignment: CDR1 SGHVS and CDR2 FQNEAQ. This CDR3 is built from 15 residues. J gave up 1 base and V 4 bases, and 3 bases lay outside the gene matches. The CDR3 bases are TGTGCCAGCAGCTCCTGGACAGGGGGCCAAGAGACCCAGTACTTC. As protein: CASSSWTGGQETQYF.

There are many counts of this clonotype. The chain uses TRBV28 and TRBJ2-7, with no clear D. There are 13 residues in the CDR3. Trimming stripped 2 bases from V and 3 bases from J, with 8 bases between. From germline, CDR1 is MDHEN and CDR2 SYDVKM. In DNA form, the CDR3 reads TGTGCCAGCAGTTTAGACAAATACTACGAGCAGTACTTC. Its translation: CASSLDKYYEQYF.

This sequence joins TRBV20-1 and TRBJ2-7, with 7 positions matching TRBD2. Looked up from germline, CDR1 is DFQATT and CDR2 is SNEGSKA (reference sequence). The trim removed 1 base at V and 3 bases at J, leaving 9 bases unmatched. This CDR3 has 15 amino acids. CDR3 bases: TGCAGTGCTAGAGGTCGGCTAGCGGCTGGCTACGAGCAGTACTTC. Translating it yields CSARGRLAAGYEQYF.